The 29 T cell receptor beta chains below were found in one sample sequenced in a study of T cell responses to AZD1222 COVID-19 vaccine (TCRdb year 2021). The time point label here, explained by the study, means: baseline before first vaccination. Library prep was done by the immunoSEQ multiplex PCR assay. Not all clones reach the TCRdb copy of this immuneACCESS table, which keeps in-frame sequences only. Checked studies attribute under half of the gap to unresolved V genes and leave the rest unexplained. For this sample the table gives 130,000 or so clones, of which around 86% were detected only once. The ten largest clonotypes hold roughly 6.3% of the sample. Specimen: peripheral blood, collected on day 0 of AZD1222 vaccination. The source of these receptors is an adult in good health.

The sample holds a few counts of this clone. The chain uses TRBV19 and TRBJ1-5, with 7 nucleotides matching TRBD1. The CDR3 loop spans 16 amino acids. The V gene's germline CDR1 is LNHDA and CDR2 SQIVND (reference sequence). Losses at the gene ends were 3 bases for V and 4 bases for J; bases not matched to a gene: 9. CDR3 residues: CASSMTSGTANQPQHF. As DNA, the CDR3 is TGTGCCAGTAGTATGACCTCCGGGACAGCTAATCAGCCCCAGCATTTT.

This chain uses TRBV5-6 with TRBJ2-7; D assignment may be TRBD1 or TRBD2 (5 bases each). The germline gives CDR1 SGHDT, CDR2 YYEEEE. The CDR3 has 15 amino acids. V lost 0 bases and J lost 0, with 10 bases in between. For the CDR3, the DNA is TGTGCCAGCAGCTTGGCTGGGACCGGCTCCTACGAGCAGTACTTC. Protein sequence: CASSLAGTGSYEQYF.

This CDR3 is CASSRESNQPQHF. DNA of the CDR3: TGTGCCAGCAGCAGGGAGAGCAATCAGCCCCAGCATTTT. The chain joins TRBV2 to TRBJ1-5; maybe TRBD1 (5 bases). The V end lost 6 bases, the J end lost 1 base, and 7 bases lay between the germline ends. The CDR3 spans 13 residues. CDR1 is SNHLY, CDR2 FYNNEI, per germline.

This chain's CDR3 is CASSELGYEAFF. The CDR3 DNA reads TGTGCCAGCAGTGAACTAGGTTATGAAGCTTTCTTT. This rearrangement joins TRBV6-1 to TRBJ1-1, with no clear D. The CDR3 loop spans 12 amino acids. V dropped 2 bases and J dropped 7 bases, with 8 bases sitting between them. Germline lookup yields CDR1 MNHNS and CDR2 SASEGT.

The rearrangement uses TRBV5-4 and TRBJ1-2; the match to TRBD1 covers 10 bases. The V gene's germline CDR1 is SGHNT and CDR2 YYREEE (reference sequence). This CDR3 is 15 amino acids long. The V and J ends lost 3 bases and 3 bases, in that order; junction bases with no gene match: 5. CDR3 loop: CASSSYDRGHYGYTF. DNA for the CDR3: TGTGCCAGCAGCTCCTATGACAGGGGGCACTATGGCTACACCTTC. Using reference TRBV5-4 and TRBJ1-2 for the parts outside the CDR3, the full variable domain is ETGVTQSPTHLIKTRGQQVTLRCSSQSGHNTVSWYQQALGQGPQFIFQYYREEENGRGNFPPRFSGLQFPNYSSELNVNALELDDSALYLCASSSYDRGHYGYTFGSGTRLTVV.

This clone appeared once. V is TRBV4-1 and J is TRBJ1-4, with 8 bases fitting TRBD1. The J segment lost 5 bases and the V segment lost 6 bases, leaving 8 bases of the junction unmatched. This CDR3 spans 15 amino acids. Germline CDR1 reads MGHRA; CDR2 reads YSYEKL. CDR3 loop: CASRPGQGGNEKLFF. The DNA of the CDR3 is TGCGCCAGCAGACCCGGACAGGGAGGAAATGAAAAACTGTTTTTT.

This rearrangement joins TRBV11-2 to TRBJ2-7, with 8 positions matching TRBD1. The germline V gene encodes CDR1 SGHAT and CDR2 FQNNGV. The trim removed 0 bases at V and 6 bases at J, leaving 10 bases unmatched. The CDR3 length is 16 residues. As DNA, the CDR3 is TGTGCCAGCAGCTTAGATCTTAGGACAGGGAAGGGCGAGCAGTACTTC. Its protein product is CASSLDLRTGKGEQYF.

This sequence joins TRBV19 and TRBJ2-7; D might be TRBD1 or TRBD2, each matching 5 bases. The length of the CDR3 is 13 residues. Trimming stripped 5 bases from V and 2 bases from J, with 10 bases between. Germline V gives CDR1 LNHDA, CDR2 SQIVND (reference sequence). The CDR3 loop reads CASSGGNPYEQYF. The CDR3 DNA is TGTGCCAGTAGTGGGGGTAACCCCTACGAGCAGTACTTC. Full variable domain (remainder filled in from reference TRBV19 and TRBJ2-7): DGGITQSPKYLFRKEGQNVTLSCEQNLNHDAMYWYRQDPGQGLRLIYYSQIVNDFQKGDIAEGYSVSREKKESFPLTVTSAQKNPTAFYLCASSGGNPYEQYFGPGTRLTVT.

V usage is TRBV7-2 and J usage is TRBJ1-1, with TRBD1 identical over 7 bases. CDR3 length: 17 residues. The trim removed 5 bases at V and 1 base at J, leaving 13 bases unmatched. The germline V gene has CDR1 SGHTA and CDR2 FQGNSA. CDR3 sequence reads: CASSLRGGGAENTEAFF. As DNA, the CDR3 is TGTGCCAGCAGCCTGAGAGGAGGGGGCGCGGAGAACACTGAAGCTTTCTTT.

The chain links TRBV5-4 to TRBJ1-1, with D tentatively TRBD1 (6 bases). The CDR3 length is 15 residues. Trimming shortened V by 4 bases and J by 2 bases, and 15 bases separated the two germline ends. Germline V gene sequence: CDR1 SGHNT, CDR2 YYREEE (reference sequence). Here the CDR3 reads CASSEPRTANTEAFF. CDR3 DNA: TGTGCCAGCAGCGAACCCAGGACAGCTAACACTGAAGCTTTCTTT.

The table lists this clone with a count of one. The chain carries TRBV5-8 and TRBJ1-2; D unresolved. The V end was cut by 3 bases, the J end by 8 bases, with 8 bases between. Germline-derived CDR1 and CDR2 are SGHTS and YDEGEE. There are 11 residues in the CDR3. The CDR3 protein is CASSSIRGYTF. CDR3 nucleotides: TGTGCCAGCAGCTCGATCCGAGGCTACACCTTC.

The CDR3 nucleotides are TGTGCCATCAGTGTGGGAGGGGATGAGCAGTTCTTC. Translation gives CAISVGGDEQFF. The chain couples TRBV10-3 to TRBJ2-1; TRBD2 agrees at 7 bases. The ends lost 4 bases at V and 8 bases at J; junction bases unmatched: 2. The CDR3 length is 12 residues. Germline V gene data show CDR1 as ENHRY and CDR2 as SYGVKD.

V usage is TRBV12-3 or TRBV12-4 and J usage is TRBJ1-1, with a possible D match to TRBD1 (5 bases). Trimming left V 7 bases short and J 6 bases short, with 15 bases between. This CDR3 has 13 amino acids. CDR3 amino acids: CASTPLVGPEAFF. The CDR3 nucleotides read TGTGCCAGCACCCCTCTTGTGGGGCCTGAAGCTTTCTTT.

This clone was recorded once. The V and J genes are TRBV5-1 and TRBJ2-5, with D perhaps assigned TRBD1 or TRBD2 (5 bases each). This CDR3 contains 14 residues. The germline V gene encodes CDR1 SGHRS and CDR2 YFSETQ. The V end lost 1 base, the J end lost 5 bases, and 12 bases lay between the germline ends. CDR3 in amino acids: CASSLQGRGETQYF. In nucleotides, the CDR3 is TGCGCCAGCAGCTTGCAGGGCCGCGGGGAGACCCAGTACTTC. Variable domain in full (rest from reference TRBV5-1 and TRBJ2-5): KAGVTQTPRYLIKTRGQQVTLSCSPISGHRSVSWYQQTPGQGLQFLFEYFSETQRNKGNFPGRFSGRQFSNSRSEMNVSTLELGDSALYLCASSLQGRGETQYFGPGTRLLVL.

The CDR3 sequence: CASSLGTGETEAFF. The CDR3 nucleotides are TGCGCCAGCAGCTTGGGGACAGGGGAGACTGAAGCTTTCTTT. V and J are TRBV5-1 and TRBJ1-1; TRBD1 aligns across 9 bases. CDR1 and CDR2 (germline): SGHRS, YFSETQ. The J segment lost 5 bases and the V segment lost 0 bases, leaving 2 bases of the junction unmatched. The CDR3 runs 14 residues.

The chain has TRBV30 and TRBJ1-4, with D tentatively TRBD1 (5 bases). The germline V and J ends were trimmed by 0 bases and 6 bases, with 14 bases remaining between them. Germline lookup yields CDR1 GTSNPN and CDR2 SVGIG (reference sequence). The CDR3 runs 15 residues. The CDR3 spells CAWSVGGHPDEKLFF. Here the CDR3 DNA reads TGTGCCTGGAGTGTAGGAGGACATCCGGATGAAAAACTGTTTTTT. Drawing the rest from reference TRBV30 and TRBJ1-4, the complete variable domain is SQTIHQWPATLVQPVGSPLSLECTVEGTSNPNLYWYRQAAGRGLQLLFYSVGIGQISSEVPQNLSASRPQDRQFILSSKKLLLSDSGFYLCAWSVGGHPDEKLFFGSGTQLSVL.

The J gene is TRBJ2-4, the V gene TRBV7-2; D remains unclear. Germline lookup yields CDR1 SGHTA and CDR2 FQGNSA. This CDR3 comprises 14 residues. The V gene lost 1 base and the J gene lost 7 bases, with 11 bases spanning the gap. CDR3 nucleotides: TGTGCCAGCAGCTTAGAGGCAGCAGCCAACATTCAGTACTTC. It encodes CASSLEAAANIQYF.

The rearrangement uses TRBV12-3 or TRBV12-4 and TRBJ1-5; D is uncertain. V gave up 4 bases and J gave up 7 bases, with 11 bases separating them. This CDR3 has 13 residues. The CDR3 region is CASSSSHEQPQHF. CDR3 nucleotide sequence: TGTGCCAGCAGTTCTTCCCACGAGCAGCCCCAGCATTTT.

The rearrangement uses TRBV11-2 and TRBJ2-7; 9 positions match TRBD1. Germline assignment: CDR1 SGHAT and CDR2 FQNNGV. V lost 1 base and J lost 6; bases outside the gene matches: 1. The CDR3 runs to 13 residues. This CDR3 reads CASSLATGGEQYF. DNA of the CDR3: TGTGCCAGCAGCTTAGCGACAGGGGGCGAGCAGTACTTC.

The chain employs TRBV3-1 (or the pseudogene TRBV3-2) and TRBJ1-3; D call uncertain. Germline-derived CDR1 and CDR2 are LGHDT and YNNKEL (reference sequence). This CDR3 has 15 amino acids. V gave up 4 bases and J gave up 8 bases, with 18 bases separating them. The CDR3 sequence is CASSRTIWASDTIYF. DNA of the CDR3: TGTGCCAGCAGCCGGACTATATGGGCGTCGGACACCATATATTTT.

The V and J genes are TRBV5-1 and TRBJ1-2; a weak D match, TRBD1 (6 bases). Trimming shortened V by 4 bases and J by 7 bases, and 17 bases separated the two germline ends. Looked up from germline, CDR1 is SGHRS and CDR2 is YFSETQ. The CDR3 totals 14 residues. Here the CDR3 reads CASSHGQSLVGYTF. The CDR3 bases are TGCGCCAGCAGCCATGGACAGAGTCTGGTTGGCTACACCTTC.

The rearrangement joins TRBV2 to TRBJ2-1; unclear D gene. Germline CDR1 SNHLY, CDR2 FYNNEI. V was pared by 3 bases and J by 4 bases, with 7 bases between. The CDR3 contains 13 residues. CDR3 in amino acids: CASSDGEYNEQFF. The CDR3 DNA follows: TGTGCCAGCAGTGACGGCGAATACAATGAGCAGTTCTTC.

The CDR3 region has the DNA TGTGCCTGGAGTAGCCCGGGACAGGAAATATATGGCTACACCTTC. Protein sequence: CAWSSPGQEIYGYTF. The rearrangement links TRBV30 to TRBJ1-2, with TRBD1 matching 8 bases. CDR1 is GTSNPN and CDR2 is SVGIG in the germline V gene (reference sequence). The CDR3 is 15 residues long. J lost 5 bases, V lost 2 bases, and 10 bases had no gene match.

The CDR3 DNA is TGTGCCGGCACCGTCGAGAGGGGCTACACCTTC. Translated, it gives CAGTVERGYTF. The chain has TRBV30 and TRBJ1-2, with D hard to call. The V gene lost 8 bases and the J gene lost 8 bases, with 15 bases spanning the gap. The germline gives CDR1 GTSNPN, CDR2 SVGIG (reference sequence). This CDR3 is built from 11 residues.

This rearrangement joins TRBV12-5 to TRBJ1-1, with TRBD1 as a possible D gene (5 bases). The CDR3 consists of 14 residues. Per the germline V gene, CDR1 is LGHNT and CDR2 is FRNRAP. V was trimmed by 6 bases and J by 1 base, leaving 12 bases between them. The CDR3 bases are TGTGCTAGTGGGCTGGGACTGACGAACACTGAAGCTTTCTTT. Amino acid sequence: CASGLGLTNTEAFF.

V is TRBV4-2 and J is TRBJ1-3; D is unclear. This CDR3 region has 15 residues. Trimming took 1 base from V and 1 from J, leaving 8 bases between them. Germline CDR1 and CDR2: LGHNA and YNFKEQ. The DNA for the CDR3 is TGTGCCAGCAGCCAAGCTCGGGATTCTGGAAACACCATATATTTT. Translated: CASSQARDSGNTIYF.

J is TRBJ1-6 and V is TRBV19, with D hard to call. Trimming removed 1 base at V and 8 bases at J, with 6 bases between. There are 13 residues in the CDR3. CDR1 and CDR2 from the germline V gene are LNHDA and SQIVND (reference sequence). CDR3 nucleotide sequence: TGTGCCAGTAGTATAGTGGGTGATTCACCCCTCCACTTT. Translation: CASSIVGDSPLHF. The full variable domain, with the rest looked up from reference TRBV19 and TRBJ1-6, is DGGITQSPKYLFRKEGQNVTLSCEQNLNHDAMYWYRQDPGQGLRLIYYSQIVNDFQKGDIAEGYSVSREKKESFPLTVTSAQKNPTAFYLCASSIVGDSPLHFGNGTRLTVT.

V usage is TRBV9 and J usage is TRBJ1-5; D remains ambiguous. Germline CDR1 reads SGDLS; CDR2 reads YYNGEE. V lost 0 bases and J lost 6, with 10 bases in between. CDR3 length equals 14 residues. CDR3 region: CASSVGAGGQPQHF. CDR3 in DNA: TGTGCCAGCAGCGTAGGGGCAGGCGGTCAGCCCCAGCATTTT. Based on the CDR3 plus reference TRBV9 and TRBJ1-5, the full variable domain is DSGVTQTPKHLITATGQRVTLRCSPRSGDLSVYWYQQSLDQGLQFLIQYYNGEERAKGNILERFSAQQFPDLHSELNLSSLELGDSALYFCASSVGAGGQPQHFGDGTRLSIL.

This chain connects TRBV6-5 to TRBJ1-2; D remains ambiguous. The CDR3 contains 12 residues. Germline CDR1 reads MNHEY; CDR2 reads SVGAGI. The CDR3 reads CASGEVYYGYTF. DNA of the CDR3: TGTGCAAGCGGGGAGGTGTACTATGGCTACACCTTC.